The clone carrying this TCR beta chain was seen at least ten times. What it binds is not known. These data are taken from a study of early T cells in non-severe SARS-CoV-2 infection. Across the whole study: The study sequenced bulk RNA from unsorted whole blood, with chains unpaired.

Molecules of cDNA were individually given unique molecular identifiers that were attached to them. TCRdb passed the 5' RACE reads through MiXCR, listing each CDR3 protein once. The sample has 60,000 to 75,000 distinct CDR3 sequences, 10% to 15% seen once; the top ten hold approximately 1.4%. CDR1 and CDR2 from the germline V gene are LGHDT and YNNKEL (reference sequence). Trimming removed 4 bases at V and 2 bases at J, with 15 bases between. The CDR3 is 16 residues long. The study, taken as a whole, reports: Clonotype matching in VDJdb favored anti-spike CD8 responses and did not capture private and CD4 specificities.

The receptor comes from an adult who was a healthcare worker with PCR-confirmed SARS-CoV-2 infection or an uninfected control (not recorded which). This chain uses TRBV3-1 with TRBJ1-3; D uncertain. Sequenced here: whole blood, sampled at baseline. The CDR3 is CASSRERRRAGNTIYF. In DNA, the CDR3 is TGTGCCAGCAGCCGCGAAAGAAGAAGGGCTGGAAACACCATATATTTT.